These 28 T cell receptor beta chains share one sample of origin, sequenced in a study of blood T cell repertoires in COVID-19. Assay: immunoSEQ multiplex PCR; the TCRdb copy retains only in-frame clones and omits some. Of 100,000 to 150,000 clones in the sample, 88% were seen once. The material sequenced was peripheral blood. The receptors were sampled from a human donor in a cohort sampled during active COVID-19.

The count of this clone is one. V gene TRBV5-6 combines with J gene TRBJ1-5; D might be TRBD1 (6 bases). Germline CDR1 reads SGHDT; CDR2 reads YYEEEE. This CDR3 spans 13 amino acids. The CDR3 DNA follows: TGTGCGGCTAGGACAGTCCTAATCTTGCCCCAGCATTTT. Translated: CAARTVLILPQHF.

The chain is built from TRBV12-3 or TRBV12-4 and TRBJ2-7; no definite D call. The CDR3 runs to 12 residues. Trimming took 6 bases from V and 3 from J, leaving 9 bases between them. The CDR3 sequence is CASSLMRYEQYF. CDR3 in DNA: TGTGCCAGCAGCCTAATGCGCTACGAGCAGTACTTC.

The chain is built from TRBV28 and TRBJ2-7; TRBD1 aligns across 7 bases. Germline V CDR1 and CDR2: MDHEN, SYDVKM. V shed 6 bases and J 1 base; nucleotides not matched to a gene: 0. There are 12 residues in the CDR3. The CDR3 coding sequence is TGTGCCAGCAGACAGGGGTCCTACGAGCAGTACTTC. Amino acid sequence: CASRQGSYEQYF.

The gene calls are TRBV9 and TRBJ2-5; D might be TRBD2 (6 bases). The CDR3 runs 15 residues. Germline CDR1 is SGDLS and CDR2 is YYNGEE. V lost 3 bases and J 5 bases, leaving 17 bases between the germline ends. For the CDR3, the DNA is TGTGCCAGCAGCGCTACCGCGGGGACCCGGGAGACCCAGTACTTC. Its translation is CASSATAGTRETQYF. The variable domain in full, with the rest retrieved from reference TRBV9 and TRBJ2-5, is DSGVTQTPKHLITATGQRVTLRCSPRSGDLSVYWYQQSLDQGLQFLIQYYNGEERAKGNILERFSAQQFPDLHSELNLSSLELGDSALYFCASSATAGTRETQYFGPGTRLLVL.

The V and J genes are TRBV10-3 and TRBJ2-1; TRBD2 agrees at 8 bases. Per the germline V gene, CDR1 is ENHRY and CDR2 is SYGVKD. The CDR3 runs 14 residues. The V segment lost 6 bases and the J segment 10 bases; nucleotides outside the gene matches: 11. CDR3 in DNA: TGTGCCATCAGGGAAGCGGGGGTCGATGGAGAGCAGTTCTTC. The encoded protein is CAIREAGVDGEQFF.

This chain uses TRBV5-8 with TRBJ1-3, with D unresolved. Per the germline V gene, CDR1 is SGHTS and CDR2 is YDEGEE. This CDR3 is 15 amino acids long. Between the trimmed V and J ends, which lost 0 bases and 4 bases, there was a span of 11 bases. DNA for the CDR3: TGTGCCAGCAGCTTGGCGCAGGCCCGAGGAAACACCATATATTTT. Translating it yields CASSLAQARGNTIYF.

The V and J genes are TRBV2 and TRBJ2-3, with TRBD2 matching over 9 bases. The CDR3 contains 15 residues. Germline V gene lookup returns CDR1 SNHLY and CDR2 FYNNEI. V lost 6 bases and J lost 2; bases outside the gene matches: 6. Here the CDR3 DNA reads TGTGCCAGCAGGGCAGGACTAGCGCTCACAGATACGCAGTATTTT. It specifies CASRAGLALTDTQYF.

V gene TRBV12-5 combines with J gene TRBJ1-5; no clear D. CDR3 length equals 14 residues. Trimming took off 4 bases at V and 1 base at J, with 8 bases between the two ends. CDR1 and CDR2 (germline): LGHNT, FRNRAP. The CDR3 coding sequence is TGTGCTAGTGGTTCCCGAGGGAGCAATCAGCCCCAGCATTTT. Translated, it gives CASGSRGSNQPQHF.

The chain couples TRBV5-6 to TRBJ2-7, with 8 bases fitting TRBD1. The ends lost 4 bases at V and 2 bases at J; junction bases unmatched: 5. The CDR3 sequence is 14 residues long. The germline CDR1 and CDR2 sequences are SGHDT and YYEEEE. The CDR3, as DNA: TGTGCCAGCAGCCCCCGGACAGGGACCTACGAGCAGTACTTC. Translated: CASSPRTGTYEQYF.

This sequence joins TRBV2 and TRBJ2-1, with D unclear. The V end lost 6 bases, the J end lost 7 bases, and 10 bases lay between the germline ends. Germline V CDR1 and CDR2: SNHLY, FYNNEI. The CDR3 is made up of 12 amino acids. This chain's CDR3 is CASRAHKNEQFF. The CDR3 DNA reads TGTGCCAGCAGGGCACATAAAAATGAGCAGTTCTTC. The entire variable domain, with the rest obtained from reference TRBV2 and TRBJ2-1, is as follows: EPEVTQTPSHQVTQMGQEVILRCVPISNHLYFYWYRQILGQKVEFLVSFYNNEISEKSEIFDDQFSVERPDGSNFTLKIRSTKLEDSAMYFCASRAHKNEQFFGPGTRLTVL.

This clone appeared a few times. V and J are TRBV28 and TRBJ2-7; D may be TRBD1 (6 bases). The CDR3 consists of 17 residues. Germline CDR1 reads MDHEN; CDR2 reads SYDVKM. The ends were cut back, 3 bases at V and 1 base at J, with 19 bases in the middle. The CDR3 bases are TGTGCCAGCAGTTTCCGTCTGAGGGGGACACTATCCTACGAGCAGTACTTC. Translated: CASSFRLRGTLSYEQYF.

This chain uses TRBV10-2 with TRBJ2-3; tentative D call: TRBD2 (6 bases). Germline V CDR1 and CDR2: WSHSY, SAAADI. The CDR3 runs to 13 residues. Deletions cut 10 bases from V and 3 bases from J, with 14 bases between. The CDR3 DNA reads TGCGCCATTACGACTAGAACGACAGATACGCAGTATTTT. The encoded protein is CAITTRTTDTQYF.

The J gene is TRBJ2-7, the V gene TRBV2, with 8 positions matching TRBD1. V trimming: 7 bases; J trimming: 5 bases; junction bases outside the gene matches: 4. CDR1 is SNHLY, CDR2 FYNNEI, per germline. This CDR3 contains 12 residues. The CDR3 DNA is TGTGCCAGCACCACAGGGGGTAACGAGCAGTACTTC. It encodes CASTTGGNEQYF. Full variable domain (outside the CDR3, taken from reference TRBV2 and TRBJ2-7): EPEVTQTPSHQVTQMGQEVILRCVPISNHLYFYWYRQILGQKVEFLVSFYNNEISEKSEIFDDQFSVERPDGSNFTLKIRSTKLEDSAMYFCASTTGGNEQYFGPGTRLTVT.

On this clone: It is unclear where the CDR3 begins or ends on the DNA, so no DNA is shown, and the CDR3 is as TCRdb lists it. The V and J genes are TRBV28 and TRBJ2-7; TRBD2 is the table's D call and was not checked against the DNA. A total of 14 residues make up the CDR3, ends included. Germline CDR1 and CDR2: MDHEN and SYDVKM. The CDR3 protein is CASSSSGGHSEQYF.

This clone was picked up a small number of times. V gene TRBV4-1 combines with J gene TRBJ1-2; 7 nucleotides agree with TRBD1. Unmatched junction bases numbered 4, after V lost 0 bases and J lost 6 bases. Germline V gene data show CDR1 as MGHRA and CDR2 as YSYEKL. The length of the CDR3 is 14 residues. The CDR3 DNA is TGCGCCAGCAGCCAAGATAAAGGGGGCGATGGCTACACCTTC. Translation: CASSQDKGGDGYTF.

The table lists this clone with a count of one. The chain joins TRBV2 to TRBJ2-3; maybe TRBD1 (6 bases). CDR3 size: 11 residues. Germline CDR1 reads SNHLY; CDR2 reads FYNNEI. The ends were cut back, 5 bases at V and 6 bases at J, with 6 bases in the middle. The CDR3 protein is CASSTGDTQYF. CDR3 sequence (DNA): TGTGCCAGCAGTACAGGGGATACGCAGTATTTT.

The rearrangement uses TRBV4-2 and TRBJ2-7; D not certain. Trimming removed 0 bases from V and 5 bases from J, with 11 bases in between. CDR1 is LGHNA and CDR2 is YNFKEQ in the germline V gene. The CDR3 consists of 14 residues. CDR3 nucleotide sequence: TGTGCCAGCAGCCAAGAGGCTAGATTCCACGAGCAGTACTTC. Protein product: CASSQEARFHEQYF.

V is TRBV5-6 and J is TRBJ2-3; D remains unclear. This CDR3 comprises 14 residues. V dropped 1 base and J dropped 3 bases, with 9 bases sitting between them. Germline V CDR1 and CDR2: SGHDT, YYEEEE. CDR3 nucleotides: TGTGCCAGCAGCTTGTACCACACAACAGATACGCAGTATTTT. This translates into CASSLYHTTDTQYF.

V is TRBV10-3 and J is TRBJ2-3, with TRBD2 matching 9 bases. Germline lookup yields CDR1 ENHRY and CDR2 SYGVKD. CDR3 size: 15 residues. Trimming removed 4 bases from V and 4 bases from J; junction bases left unmatched: 6. In DNA, the CDR3 is TGTGCCATCAGTGCTGGCGGGAGGGCGGCAGATACGCAGTATTTT. Translated: CAISAGGRAADTQYF.

CDR3 nucleotide sequence: TGTGCCAGCAGTGAGATAGCGGGAGGTACCAAAAACATTCAGTACTTC. Translated: CASSEIAGGTKNIQYF. V usage is TRBV6-1 and J usage is TRBJ2-4; the match to TRBD2 covers 10 bases. The germline V gene has CDR1 MNHNS and CDR2 SASEGT. The CDR3 is 16 residues long. Unmatched junction bases numbered 4, after V lost 3 bases and J lost 2 bases.

This chain connects TRBV10-1 to TRBJ2-3, with D possibly TRBD1 on 5 matching bases. Trimming removed 4 bases from V and 2 bases from J, with 10 bases in between. The CDR3 is 14 residues long. Germline loops: CDR1 WNHNN, CDR2 SYGVQD (reference sequence). As DNA, the CDR3 is TGCGCCAGCAGTGCGGTAGGGGACACAGATACGCAGTATTTT. This translates into CASSAVGDTDTQYF.

Only one count was recorded for this clone. The chain combines TRBV10-1 with TRBJ2-3, with D tentatively TRBD2 (6 bases). Germline V gene lookup returns CDR1 WNHNN and CDR2 SYGVQD (reference sequence). Trimming removed 3 bases from V and 6 bases from J, with 16 bases in between. The CDR3 totals 15 residues. Written as DNA, the CDR3 is TGCGCCAGCAGTGACCCCGGGACTGGAGCGGATACGCAGTATTTT. It specifies CASSDPGTGADTQYF.

The genes are TRBV15 and TRBJ1-2; possibly TRBD1 for D (6 bases). Germline CDR1 reads LNHNV; CDR2 reads YYDKDF (reference sequence). CDR3 length: 15 amino acids. Trimming took 3 bases from V and 0 from J, leaving 11 bases between them. The CDR3 DNA reads as TGTGCCACCAGCAGGGGGGACAAAGCTAACTATGGCTACACCTTC. Protein product: CATSRGDKANYGYTF.

This chain joins TRBV6-5 and TRBJ2-1; 8 nucleotides align to TRBD1. Germline CDR1 is MNHEY and CDR2 is SVGAGI. The V segment lost 5 bases and the J segment 6 bases; nucleotides outside the gene matches: 6. The CDR3 is 14 amino acids. The CDR3 DNA sequence: TGTGCCAGCAGTCTGGCCAGGGGGCGCAATGAGCAGTTCTTC. It translates to CASSLARGRNEQFF.

The rearrangement joins TRBV15 to TRBJ2-1; no reliable D call. Germline CDR1 reads LNHNV; CDR2 reads YYDKDF (reference sequence). Trimming pared 4 bases from V and 8 bases from J, leaving 12 bases between. The CDR3 consists of 13 residues. The CDR3 region is CATSNPSVDEQFF. Written as DNA, the CDR3 is TGTGCCACCAGCAACCCCTCAGTGGATGAGCAGTTCTTC.

CDR3: CASSPYSGRPSDTQYF. The CDR3 DNA reads TGTGCCAGCAGCCCCTACAGCGGGAGGCCGTCTGATACGCAGTATTTT. The chain uses TRBV14 and TRBJ2-3; TRBD2 matches 9 bases. CDR1 SGHDN and CDR2 FVKESK come from the germline V gene. The CDR3 consists of 16 residues. With 4 bases clipped from V and 6 bases from J, the junction kept 11 bases outside the gene matches.

The chain combines TRBV14 with TRBJ2-1, with 11 bases fitting TRBD2. Germline V gives CDR1 SGHDN, CDR2 FVKESK. V gave up 4 bases and J gave up 8 bases; unmatched junction bases: 7. This CDR3 is built from 15 residues. The CDR3 bases are TGTGCCAGCAGCCCCTTAGCGGGAGGGCGGGATGAGCAGTTCTTC. Translation gives CASSPLAGGRDEQFF. The full variable domain, its missing parts supplied by reference TRBV14 and TRBJ2-1, is EAGVTQFPSHSVIEKGQTVTLRCDPISGHDNLYWYRRVMGKEIKFLLHFVKESKQDESGMPNNRFLAERTGGTYSTLKVQPAELEDSGVYFCASSPLAGGRDEQFFGPGTRLTVL.

V and J are TRBV3-1 (or the pseudogene TRBV3-2) and TRBJ2-7; 9 positions agree with TRBD2. J was trimmed by 0 bases and V by 1 base; bases with no gene match: 7. The length of the CDR3 is 17 residues. Germline values: CDR1 LGHDT, CDR2 YNNKEL (reference sequence). CDR3 nucleotide sequence: TGTGCCAGCAGCCAAGGGTTTAGCGGGGGCTTCTCCTACGAGCAGTACTTC. It is translated as CASSQGFSGGFSYEQYF.